Listed below are T cell receptor beta chains from one sample, sequenced in a study of Ad26.COV2.S vaccination and SARS-CoV-2 variants. Only in-frame clones appear in the TCRdb table, and some are missing; sequencing was by immunoSEQ multiplex PCR. The sample has around 420,000 clones; approximately 87% are singletons. The sample was peripheral blood, taken in a trial of Ad26.COV2.S vaccine versus placebo. The receptors shown here come from a person between 18 and 65 years old who received the Ad26.COV2.S COVID-19 vaccine or a placebo. Each CDR3 is given with its conserved first and last residue. The D gene is left open where the match is weak. Some rows have no size entry. The others give once, few or many, or a class for an expanded clone.

V gene,J gene,D gene,clone size,CDR3 protein,CDR3 DNA
TRBV14,TRBJ2-2,.,.,CASSQVASNPRELFF,TGTGCCAGCAGCCAAGTGGCGTCCAATCCCAGGGAGCTGTTTTTT
TRBV7-2,TRBJ2-1,.,.,CASNKGLYNEQFF,TGTGCCAGCAACAAGGGGCTGTACAATGAGCAGTTCTTC
TRBV5-1,TRBJ1-5,.,.,CANTCEDSNQPQHF,TGCGCCAACACTTGTGAGGATAGCAATCAGCCCCAGCATTTT
TRBV9,TRBJ2-3,.,.,CASSAAANTDTQYF,TGTGCCAGCAGCGCAGCGGCTAACACAGATACGCAGTATTTT
TRBV6-1,TRBJ2-1,.,.,CASSEVQTEQFF,TGTGCCAGCAGTGAAGTACAGACTGAGCAGTTCTTC
TRBV13,TRBJ1-2,.,few,CASSLGSGASGYTF,TGTGCCAGCAGCTTGGGGTCGGGGGCGAGTGGCTACACCTTC
TRBV5-6,TRBJ2-1,TRBD1,.,CASSLPGTGYNEQFF,TGTGCCAGCAGCTTGCCCGGGACAGGCTACAATGAGCAGTTCTTC
TRBV19,TRBJ2-3,TRBD2,.,CASSIMASGGESTDTQYF,TGTGCCAGTAGTATAATGGCTAGCGGGGGGGAAAGCACAGATACGCAGTATTTT
TRBV19,TRBJ1-5,.,few,CASSTRGRDSNQPQHF,TGTGCCAGTAGTACCAGAGGACGGGATAGCAATCAGCCCCAGCATTTT
TRBV19,TRBJ1-1,.,once,CASSIGRGNQNMNTEAFF,TGTGCCAGTAGTATAGGCCGGGGGAACCAGAACATGAACACTGAAGCTTTCTTT
TRBV4-1,TRBJ1-1,.,.,CASSQVARGGTEAFF,TGCGCCAGCAGCCAAGTTGCCCGGGGTGGCACTGAAGCTTTCTTT
TRBV5-1,TRBJ2-1,.,.,CASSRRQGPGYNEQFF,TGCGCCAGCAGCCGGCGGCAGGGGCCGGGTTACAATGAGCAGTTCTTC
TRBV11-3,TRBJ2-5,.,.,CASSLAPASVQETQYF,TGTGCCAGCAGCTTAGCCCCCGCTAGCGTCCAAGAGACCCAGTACTTC
TRBV10-3,TRBJ2-5,TRBD1,.,CAISEGTGGPRQYF,TGTGCCATCAGTGAGGGGACAGGGGGCCCCAGGCAGTACTTC
TRBV7-8,TRBJ2-3,.,.,CASSPQGGTQYF,TGTGCCAGCAGCCCCCAGGGGGGTACGCAGTATTTT
TRBV6-6,TRBJ1-1,.,.,CASNLIQGNTEAFF,TGTGCCAGCAACCTAATCCAGGGCAACACTGAAGCTTTCTTT
TRBV6-2/TRBV6-3,TRBJ2-5,TRBD2,.,CASSWGLAGGQETQYF,TGTGCCAGCAGCTGGGGACTAGCGGGGGGCCAAGAGACCCAGTACTTC
TRBV6-2/TRBV6-3,TRBJ2-7,.,.,CASSYSRGAYEQYF,TGTGCCAGCAGTTACTCCAGGGGGGCCTACGAGCAGTACTTC
TRBV5-1,TRBJ2-1,.,.,CASSRLSGPWDNEQFF,TGCGCCAGCAGCCGCCTCAGTGGGCCCTGGGACAATGAGCAGTTCTTC
TRBV12-2,TRBJ1-5,.,.,CASRPLWDDMPNQPQHF,TGTGCAAGTCGCCCCCTGTGGGACGACATGCCCAATCAGCCCCAGCATTTT
TRBV6-5,TRBJ2-7,TRBD1,.,CASSLGQVLREQYF,TGTGCCAGCAGCCTAGGACAGGTACTTCGCGAGCAGTACTTC
TRBV5-4,TRBJ1-2,TRBD1,.,CASSYRGNYGYTF,TGTGCCAGCAGCTACAGGGGCAACTATGGCTACACCTTC
TRBV6-2/TRBV6-3,TRBJ1-1,.,.,CASSPSGNTEAFF,TGTGCCAGCAGCCCTTCCGGGAACACTGAAGCTTTCTTT
TRBV11-2,TRBJ2-7,.,.,CASSRRGSYEQYF,TGTGCCAGCAGCAGGAGGGGTAGCTACGAGCAGTACTTC
TRBV5-1,TRBJ2-3,.,.,CASKYRGGPDTQYF,TGCGCCAGCAAGTACAGGGGGGGTCCAGATACGCAGTATTTT
TRBV19,TRBJ1-1,.,.,CASSRRDEAFF,TGTGCCAGTAGTAGGAGGGACGAAGCTTTCTTT
TRBV30,TRBJ1-6,.,.,CAGSYTVANSPLHF,TGTGCCGGTTCGTACACAGTGGCGAATTCACCCCTCCACTTT
TRBV7-2,TRBJ2-3,.,.,CASSLDDRAVGDTQYF,TGTGCCAGCAGCTTAGATGATCGAGCGGTAGGGGATACGCAGTATTTT
TRBV3-1/TRBV3-2,TRBJ1-4,TRBD1,once,CASSQGLGQEFRVNEKLFF,TGTGCCAGCAGCCAAGGTTTGGGACAGGAGTTTCGGGTAAATGAAAAACTGTTTTTT
TRBV28,TRBJ1-4,.,.,CASTPTATFNEKLFF,TGTGCCAGTACGCCGACGGCCACTTTTAATGAAAAACTGTTTTTT
TRBV6-5,TRBJ1-2,.,.,CASRVPPGYGYTF,TGTGCCAGCAGAGTACCCCCTGGGTATGGCTACACCTTC
TRBV2,TRBJ2-5,.,.,CASSPGLPEETQYF,TGTGCCAGCAGTCCCGGCCTCCCCGAGGAGACCCAGTACTTC
TRBV11-2,TRBJ1-2,TRBD1,.,CASSLDSRTGAYTF,TGTGCCAGCAGCTTAGATTCCCGGACAGGGGCCTACACCTTC
TRBV28,TRBJ1-2,.,.,CAIKMDNYGYTF,TGTGCCATCAAGATGGATAACTATGGCTACACCTTC
TRBV13,TRBJ1-1,.,.,CASSPFTPNTEAFF,TGTGCCAGCAGCCCCTTTACCCCGAACACTGAAGCTTTCTTT
TRBV19,TRBJ1-4,.,.,CASSIQGNEKLFF,TGTGCCAGTAGTATCCAGGGGAACGAAAAACTGTTTTTT
TRBV6-5,TRBJ2-7,TRBD2,.,CASSPPGRGDDEQYF,TGTGCCAGCAGTCCACCCGGGCGGGGGGATGACGAGCAGTACTTC
TRBV5-1,TRBJ2-2,TRBD1,.,CASSWTGYTGELFF,TGCGCCAGCAGCTGGACAGGGTACACCGGGGAGCTGTTTTTT
TRBV5-4,TRBJ1-1,.,.,CASSLMMETEAFF,TGTGCCAGCAGCTTGATGATGGAAACTGAAGCTTTCTTT
TRBV28,TRBJ1-1,TRBD1,.,CASSPDRGDTEAFF,TGTGCCAGCAGTCCCGACAGGGGGGACACTGAAGCTTTCTTT
TRBV15,TRBJ2-7,TRBD1,.,CATSTSGTGGTEQYF,TGTGCCACCAGCACTTCCGGGACAGGGGGCACCGAGCAGTACTTC
TRBV6-2/TRBV6-3,TRBJ2-1,TRBD1,.,CASSWPGTGSSEQFF,TGTGCCAGCAGTTGGCCCGGGACAGGGAGTAGTGAGCAGTTCTTC